This TCR beta chain was documented in a study of shared T cell receptors in the human thymus. Assay: immunoSEQ multiplex PCR; the TCRdb copy retains only in-frame clones and omits some. The profile shows hundreds of thousands of clones, approximately 85% of them singletons. Germline V gene data show CDR1 as SGDLS and CDR2 as YYNGEE. V was pared by 3 bases and J by 8 bases, with 8 bases of the junction left unmatched. There are 14 residues in the CDR3. This sample was shared with a second study, whose subject was human thymus T cells. From that report: Corrective surgery for congenital heart defects was being performed on the healthy Finnish infants who were the donors. Corrective cardiac operations yielded the resected thymus tissue. There appeared to be biased usage of V and J genes in thymic and blood repertoires. Related reports documented highly overlapping thymic repertoires among unrelated individuals.

The chain has TRBV9 and TRBJ1-2, with 9 nucleotides matching TRBD1. The clonotype comes from a girl under two years old with a congenital heart defect. The sequencing sample was made of thymocytes. This chain's CDR3 is CASSDRGRPWGYTF. The DNA for the CDR3 is TGTGCCAGCAGCGACAGGGGGCGTCCCTGGGGCTACACCTTC.